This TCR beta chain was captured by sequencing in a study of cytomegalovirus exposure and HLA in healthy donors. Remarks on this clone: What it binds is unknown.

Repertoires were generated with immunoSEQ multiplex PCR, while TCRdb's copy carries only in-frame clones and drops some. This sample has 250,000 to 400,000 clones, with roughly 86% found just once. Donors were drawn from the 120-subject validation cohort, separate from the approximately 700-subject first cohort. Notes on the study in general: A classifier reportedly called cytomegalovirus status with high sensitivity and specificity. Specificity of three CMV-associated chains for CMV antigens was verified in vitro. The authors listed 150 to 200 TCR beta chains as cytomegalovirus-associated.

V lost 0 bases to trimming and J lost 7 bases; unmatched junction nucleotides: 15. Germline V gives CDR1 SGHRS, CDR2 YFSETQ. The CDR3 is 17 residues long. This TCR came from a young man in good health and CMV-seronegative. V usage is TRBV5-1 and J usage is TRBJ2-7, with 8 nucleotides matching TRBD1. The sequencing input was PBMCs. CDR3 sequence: CASSLAAGGFSLLEQYF. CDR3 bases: TGCGCCAGCAGCTTGGCGGCAGGGGGCTTTTCCCTTCTGGAGCAGTACTTC.